These 21 T cell receptor beta chains share one sample of origin, sequenced in a study of cytomegalovirus exposure and HLA in healthy donors. Assay used: immunoSEQ multiplex PCR; TCRdb lists only in-frame clones, some missing. Of under 50,000 clones in the sample, 93% were seen once. Sequencing was carried out using PBMCs. These receptors all come from a woman younger than 30 in good health and CMV-seronegative.

A single count supports this clone. The chain is built from TRBV28 and TRBJ1-5; the D gene is possibly TRBD1 (5 bases). Germline CDR1 and CDR2: MDHEN and SYDVKM. The V end lost 1 base, the J end lost 7 bases, and 8 bases lay between the germline ends. The CDR3 runs to 13 residues. The DNA for the CDR3 is TGTGCCAGCAGTTTATTTGGGGCGCAGCCCCAGCATTTT. Its translation: CASSLFGAQPQHF.

The V gene is TRBV15, the J gene TRBJ2-1; TRBD2 matches 8 bases. Trimming at V came to 1 base and at J to 2 bases, leaving 4 bases not matched to a gene. The germline V gene has CDR1 LNHNV and CDR2 YYDKDF (reference sequence). This CDR3 contains 16 residues. The CDR3 here is CATSRAGGTPYNEQFF. DNA of the CDR3: TGTGCCACCAGCAGAGCGGGGGGGACCCCCTACAATGAGCAGTTCTTC. The whole variable domain, filled in from reference TRBV15 and TRBJ2-1, reads DAMVIQNPRYQVTQFGKPVTLSCSQTLNHNVMYWYQQKSSQAPKLLFHYYDKDFNNEADTPDNFQSRRPNTSFCFLDIRSPGLGDTAMYLCATSRAGGTPYNEQFFGPGTRLTVL.

The V call is TRBV6-6, the J call TRBJ1-1, with D uncertain. Germline V gene lookup returns CDR1 MNHNY and CDR2 SVGAGI (reference sequence). The CDR3 contains 12 residues. V lost 2 bases, J lost 10 bases, and 11 bases lay in between. The CDR3 region is CASSYVDKGAFF. The CDR3 DNA sequence: TGTGCCAGCAGTTACGTCGACAAAGGAGCTTTCTTT.

This rearrangement joins TRBV7-3 to TRBJ2-1; 7 bases are a match to TRBD2. This CDR3 has 14 residues. The V segment lost 5 bases and the J segment 5 bases; nucleotides outside the gene matches: 6. CDR1 is SGHTA and CDR2 is FQGTGA in the germline V gene. For the CDR3, the DNA is TGTGCCAGCAGCCCCGGACTAGGAAACAATGAGCAGTTCTTC. It specifies CASSPGLGNNEQFF.

The chain links TRBV28 to TRBJ2-7, with TRBD2 identical over 8 bases. V was clipped by 5 bases and J by 7 bases; unmatched bases: 4. The length of the CDR3 is 12 residues. Germline CDR1 and CDR2: MDHEN and SYDVKM. The CDR3 sequence: CASSRAGVEQYF. For the CDR3, the DNA is TGTGCCAGCAGTCGAGCGGGGGTTGAGCAGTACTTC.

This clone was observed a single time. The chain couples TRBV28 to TRBJ2-7; tentative D call: TRBD1 (6 bases). Trimming removed 8 bases at V and 3 bases at J, with 17 bases between. The CDR3 runs 14 residues. Per germline, CDR1 MDHEN and CDR2 SYDVKM. The CDR3 here is CASLGKQGGYEQYF. The CDR3 DNA is TGTGCCAGCTTAGGAAAACAAGGGGGCTACGAGCAGTACTTC.

The chain has TRBV11-2 and TRBJ2-7, with 10 bases that match TRBD1. The V segment lost 4 bases and the J segment 6 bases; nucleotides outside the gene matches: 3. CDR1 and CDR2 from the germline V gene are SGHAT and FQNNGV. CDR3 length equals 13 residues. CDR3 protein: CASSSGTGAEQYF. DNA for the CDR3: TGTGCCAGCAGCTCAGGGACAGGGGCCGAGCAGTACTTC.

The genes are TRBV6-6 and TRBJ1-2; 7 bases align to TRBD1. V trimming: 4 bases; J trimming: 5 bases; junction bases outside the gene matches: 7. The CDR3 has 14 residues. Germline V gene data show CDR1 as MNHNY and CDR2 as SVGAGI (reference sequence). CDR3 amino acids: CASSSRTGAYGYTF. In DNA, the CDR3 is TGTGCCAGCAGTTCGCGGACAGGAGCGTATGGCTACACCTTC.

The chain has TRBV29-1 and TRBJ2-7, with 7 nucleotides matching TRBD1. CDR3 length: 13 residues. Losses at the gene ends were 0 bases for V and 3 bases for J; bases not matched to a gene: 2. Looked up from germline, CDR1 is SQVTM and CDR2 is ANQGSEA. The CDR3 region is CSVEDGTVYEQYF. The DNA of the CDR3 is TGCAGCGTTGAAGACGGGACAGTCTACGAGCAGTACTTC.

V and J are TRBV27 and TRBJ2-3; D gene uncertain. Looked up from germline, CDR1 is MNHEY and CDR2 is SMNVEV (reference sequence). The CDR3 runs 14 residues. The germline V and J ends were trimmed by 3 bases and 2 bases, with 9 bases remaining between them. The CDR3 DNA follows: TGTGCCAGCAGTTTCGCGTCCCCCACAGATACGCAGTATTTT. As protein: CASSFASPTDTQYF.

The V call is TRBV7-8, the J call TRBJ2-7; D gene unclear. The CDR3 has 15 residues. Germline-derived CDR1 and CDR2 are SGHVS and FQNEAQ. The V and J ends lost 1 base and 0 bases respectively, with 10 bases between them. The CDR3 sequence: CASSLVVTSSYEQYF. The CDR3 nucleotides read TGTGCCAGCAGCTTAGTTGTCACCAGCTCCTACGAGCAGTACTTC.

This chain connects TRBV4-1 to TRBJ1-6; a weak D match, TRBD1 (6 bases). CDR1 and CDR2 from the germline V gene are MGHRA and YSYEKL. The ends were cut back, 1 base at V and 7 bases at J, with 20 bases in the middle. The CDR3 extends over 18 amino acids. The CDR3 DNA sequence: TGCGCCAGCAGCCAAGTTGGAACAGGGTCAGGGTTGAATTCACCCCTCCACTTT. It specifies CASSQVGTGSGLNSPLHF.

This clone has only one observation. The chain uses TRBV19 and TRBJ1-2; TRBD1 agrees at 8 bases. CDR1 and CDR2 (germline): LNHDA, SQIVND (reference sequence). Unmatched junction bases numbered 11, after V lost 7 bases and J lost 7 bases. The CDR3 runs 14 residues. CDR3 DNA sequence: TGTGCCAGTATTGAAGGACAGGGCTCTCGTGGCTACACCTTC. Translation gives CASIEGQGSRGYTF. Full variable domain (rest looked up from reference TRBV19 and TRBJ1-2): DGGITQSPKYLFRKEGQNVTLSCEQNLNHDAMYWYRQDPGQGLRLIYYSQIVNDFQKGDIAEGYSVSREKKESFPLTVTSAQKNPTAFYLCASIEGQGSRGYTFGSGTRLTVV.

This chain connects TRBV7-2 to TRBJ1-4; D ambiguous. This CDR3 region has 14 residues. The germline CDR1 and CDR2 sequences are SGHTA and FQGNSA. The V and J ends lost 5 bases and 5 bases respectively, with 12 bases between them. The CDR3 protein is CASSLRGRNEKLFF. The CDR3, as DNA: TGTGCCAGCAGCCTACGAGGGAGAAATGAAAAACTGTTTTTT.

The chain is built from TRBV2 and TRBJ1-1; the match to TRBD1 covers 7 bases. Germline V lookup: CDR1 SNHLY, CDR2 FYNNEI. The V gene end was trimmed by 7 bases and the J gene end by 0 bases; junction bases not matched to a gene: 2. CDR3 size: 13 residues. This CDR3 reads CASNRGLNTEAFF. The CDR3 DNA sequence: TGTGCCAGCAACAGGGGCTTGAACACTGAAGCTTTCTTT. Using reference TRBV2 and TRBJ1-1 for the parts outside the CDR3, the full variable domain is EPEVTQTPSHQVTQMGQEVILRCVPISNHLYFYWYRQILGQKVEFLVSFYNNEISEKSEIFDDQFSVERPDGSNFTLKIRSTKLEDSAMYFCASNRGLNTEAFFGQGTRLTVV.

This chain's CDR3 is CASSIHGPEGYEQYF. The DNA of the CDR3 is TGTGCCAGTAGTATTCATGGGCCAGAGGGCTACGAGCAGTACTTC. The rearrangement uses TRBV19 and TRBJ2-7; D may be TRBD2 (5 bases). Trimming pared 3 bases from V and 3 bases from J, leaving 15 bases between. Germline CDR1 and CDR2: LNHDA and SQIVND (reference sequence). The length of the CDR3 is 15 residues.

The rearrangement uses TRBV5-6 and TRBJ1-1; D gene uncertain. The V end was cut by 2 bases, the J end by 7 bases, with 9 bases between. The germline gives CDR1 SGHDT, CDR2 YYEEEE. This CDR3 is 12 amino acids long. This chain's CDR3 is CASSFNTGEAFF. The CDR3 DNA sequence: TGTGCCAGCAGCTTTAACACGGGTGAAGCTTTCTTT.

The chain joins TRBV7-2 to TRBJ1-3, with 9 bases lining up with TRBD1. J lost 2 bases, V lost 5 bases, and 10 bases had no gene match. This CDR3 is built from 17 residues. Germline lookup yields CDR1 SGHTA and CDR2 FQGNSA. CDR3 protein: CASSVLTTGGTGNTIYF. DNA of the CDR3: TGTGCCAGCAGCGTACTTACCACAGGGGGCACTGGAAACACCATATATTTT.

The chain couples TRBV2 to TRBJ2-4, with D perhaps TRBD2 (5 bases). Germline V gives CDR1 SNHLY, CDR2 FYNNEI. CDR3 size: 14 residues. V lost 10 bases and J lost 6, with 19 bases in between. The CDR3 reads CAILDLGNRNIQYF. As DNA, the CDR3 is TGTGCCATCCTGGACTTGGGTAATAGAAACATTCAGTACTTC.

The V gene is TRBV7-2, the J gene TRBJ2-7, with 11 bases matching TRBD2. J was trimmed by 5 bases and V by 4 bases; bases with no gene match: 7. The CDR3 is made up of 15 amino acids. The germline CDR1 and CDR2 sequences are SGHTA and FQGNSA. CDR3 sequence: CASSYSTSGGHEQYF. In DNA, the CDR3 is TGTGCCAGCAGCTACTCCACTAGCGGGGGACACGAGCAGTACTTC.

The chain uses TRBV7-8 and TRBJ2-3, with a possible D match to TRBD1 (6 bases). This CDR3 contains 18 residues. V lost 1 base, J lost 1 base, and 18 bases lay in between. Germline loops: CDR1 SGHVS, CDR2 FQNEAQ. The chain's CDR3 is CASSLGPRSGEGTDTQYF. DNA of the CDR3: TGTGCCAGCAGCTTAGGACCCCGGTCAGGGGAAGGCACAGATACGCAGTATTTT.